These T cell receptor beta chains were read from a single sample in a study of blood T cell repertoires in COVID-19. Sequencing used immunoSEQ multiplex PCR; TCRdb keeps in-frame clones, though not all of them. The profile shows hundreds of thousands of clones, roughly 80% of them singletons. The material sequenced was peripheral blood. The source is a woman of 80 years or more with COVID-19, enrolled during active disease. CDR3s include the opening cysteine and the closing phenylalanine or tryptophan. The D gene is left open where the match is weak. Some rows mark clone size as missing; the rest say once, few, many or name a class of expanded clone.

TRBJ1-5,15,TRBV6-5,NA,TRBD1,TGTGCCACTAAGGAACAGGGGGCCGGCAATCAGCCCCAGCATTTT,CATKEQGAGNQPQHF
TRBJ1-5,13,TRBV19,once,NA,TGTGCCAGTAGTACAAGCGTGGAGCAGCCCCAGCATTTT,CASSTSVEQPQHF
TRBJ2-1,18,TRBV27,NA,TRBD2,TGTGCCAGCAGTTCCGACCGACTAGCGGGACGGTCCTACAATGAGCAGTTCTTC,CASSSDRLAGRSYNEQFF
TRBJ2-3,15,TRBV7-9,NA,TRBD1,TGTGCCAGCAGCTTAACACAGGGGGCATTAGATACGCAGTATTTT,CASSLTQGALDTQYF
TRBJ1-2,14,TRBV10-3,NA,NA,TGTGCCATCAGTGAGTCTCAAGACAGGCTGGGCTACACCTTC,CAISESQDRLGYTF
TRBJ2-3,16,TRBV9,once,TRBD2,TGTGCCAGCAGCGTGACTAGCGGGGTTAGCACAGATACGCAGTATTTT,CASSVTSGVSTDTQYF
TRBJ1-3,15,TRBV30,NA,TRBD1,TGTGCCTGGAAGGTCAGGGGGCTAGGAGGAAACACCATATATTTT,CAWKVRGLGGNTIYF
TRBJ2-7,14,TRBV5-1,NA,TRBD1,TGCGCCAGCAGCTTCGCCGGGACAGGGTACGAGCAGTACTTC,CASSFAGTGYEQYF
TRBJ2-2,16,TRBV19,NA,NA,TGTGCCAGTAAAGGAATAGTCGGGAGCAAAACCGGGGAGCTGTTTTTT,CASKGIVGSKTGELFF
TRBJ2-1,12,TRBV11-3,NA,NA,TGTGCCAGCAGCTTGGAGCTTCATGAGCAGTTCTTC,CASSLELHEQFF
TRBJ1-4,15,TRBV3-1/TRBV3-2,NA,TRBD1,TGTGCCAGCAGCCAAGCGACAGGGTCTACAGAAAAACTGTTTTTT,CASSQATGSTEKLFF
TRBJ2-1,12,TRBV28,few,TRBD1,TGTGCCAGCAGTTTGCGACAGGGGAAAACGTTCTTC,CASSLRQGKTFF
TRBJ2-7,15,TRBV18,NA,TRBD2,TGTGCCAGCTCTCTCACAATCGGGACTAGCGGCGAGCAGTACTTC,CASSLTIGTSGEQYF
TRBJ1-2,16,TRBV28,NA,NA,TGTGCCAGCAGTTTATACCCCAGTGGCCGGGAGTATGGCTACACCTTC,CASSLYPSGREYGYTF
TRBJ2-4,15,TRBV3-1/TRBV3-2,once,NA,TGTGCCAGCAGCCGCCCAGGGGAGATCGGTGACATTCAGTACTTC,CASSRPGEIGDIQYF
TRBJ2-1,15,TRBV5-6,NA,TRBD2,TGTGCCAGCAGCCTTCGGACTAGCGGAGTGGGGGTGCAGTTCTTC,CASSLRTSGVGVQFF
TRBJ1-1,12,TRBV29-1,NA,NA,TGCAGCGCCGTCAGGGGGAACACTGAAGCTTTCTTT,CSAVRGNTEAFF
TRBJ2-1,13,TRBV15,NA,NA,TGTGCCACCAGCAGAGATAGGCTAGATGAGCAGTTCTTC,CATSRDRLDEQFF
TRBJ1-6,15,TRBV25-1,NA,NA,TGTGCCAGCAGGGACAGCCACTCCTATAATTCACCCCTCCACTTT,CASRDSHSYNSPLHF
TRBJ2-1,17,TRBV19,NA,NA,TGTGCCAGTAGTACTTCCAGGGGAGATAGCTCCTACAATGAGCAGTTCTTC,CASSTSRGDSSYNEQFF
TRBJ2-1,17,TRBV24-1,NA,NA,TGTGCCACCAGTGACCCTAATGGGGACTCTAGCGTCGATGAGCAGTTCTTC,CATSDPNGDSSVDEQFF
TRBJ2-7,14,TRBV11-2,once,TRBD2,TGTGCCAGCAGCTTAGCGGCGGGAGGGAACGAGCAGTACTTC,CASSLAAGGNEQYF
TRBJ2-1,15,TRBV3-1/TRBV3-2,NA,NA,TGTGCCAGCAGCCCGGGTGTGGGCTCCTACAATGAGCAGTTCTTC,CASSPGVGSYNEQFF
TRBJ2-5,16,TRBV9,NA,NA,TGTGCCAGCAGCGTAGCTACGGAGGGAGGTCAAGAGACCCAGTACTTC,CASSVATEGGQETQYF
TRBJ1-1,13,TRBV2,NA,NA,TGTGCCAGCACCCTCGACGTGGGAGGGGAGGCTTTCTTT,CASTLDVGGEAFF
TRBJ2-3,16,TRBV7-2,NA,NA,TGTGCCAGCAGCTTAGCGCTGGCTAGCGGCACAGATACGCAGTATTTT,CASSLALASGTDTQYF
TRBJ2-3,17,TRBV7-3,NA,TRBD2,TGTGCCAGCAGCCCCCGATCCGGGACTAGCGGGGGAGATACGCAGTATTTT,CASSPRSGTSGGDTQYF
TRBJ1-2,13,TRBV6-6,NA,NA,TGTGCCAGCAGCAGCGATCAGCACGGCGGCTACACCTTC,CASSSDQHGGYTF
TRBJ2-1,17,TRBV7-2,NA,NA,TGTGCCAGCAGCTCCCAAGTCAGAGCGAGCTCCTACAATGAGCAGTTCTTC,CASSSQVRASSYNEQFF
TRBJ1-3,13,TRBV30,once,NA,TGTGCCTGGGGACGCTACTCTGGAAACACCATATATTTT,CAWGRYSGNTIYF
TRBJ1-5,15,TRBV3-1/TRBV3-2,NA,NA,TGTGCCAGCAGCCAAGGAGGAGGGAGCAATCAGCCCCAGCATTTT,CASSQGGGSNQPQHF
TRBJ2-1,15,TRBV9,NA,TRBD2,TGTGCCAGCAGCGTAGCCGAGCAGGGGACTAGGGAGCAGTTCTTC,CASSVAEQGTREQFF
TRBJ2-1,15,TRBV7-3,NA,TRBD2,TGTGCCAGCAGTTCCGGGACTAGCACCTTCAATGAGCAGTTCTTC,CASSSGTSTFNEQFF
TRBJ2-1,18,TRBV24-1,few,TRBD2,TGTGCCACCAGTGACCGAAAGGGACTAGCGGGTTCACACAATGAGCAGTTCTTC,CATSDRKGLAGSHNEQFF
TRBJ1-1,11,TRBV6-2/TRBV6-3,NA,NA,TGTGCCAGCAGTTACGGGGCCGGAGCTTTCTTT,CASSYGAGAFF
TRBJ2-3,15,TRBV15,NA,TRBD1,TGTGCCACGAGGGGGCGAGGCACTAGCACAGATACGCAGTATTTT,CATRGRGTSTDTQYF
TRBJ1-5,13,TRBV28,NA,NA,TGTGCCAGCAGTTCCCGACAATATCAGCCCCAGCATTTT,CASSSRQYQPQHF
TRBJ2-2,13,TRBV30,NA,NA,TGTGCCTGGAGTGAGGGGGGGTCCGGGGAGCTGTTTTTT,CAWSEGGSGELFF
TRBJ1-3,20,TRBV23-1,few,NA,TGCGCCAGCAGTCAATCAAGGGGCACAGGGTGTACCCACTCTGGAAACACCATATATTTT,CASSQSRGTGCTHSGNTIYF
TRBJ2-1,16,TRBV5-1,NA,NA,TGCGCCAGCAGCTTGGTAACGGGAGTAAGGTTGGGTGAGCAGTTCTTC,CASSLVTGVRLGEQFF
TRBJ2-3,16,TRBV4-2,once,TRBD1,TGTGCCAGCAGCCCCCAGGGAGGACAGGGGGCAGATACGCAGTATTTT,CASSPQGGQGADTQYF
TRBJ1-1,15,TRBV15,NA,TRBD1,TGTGCCACCAGCAGGTATGGGACAGGGAGGACTGAAGCTTTCTTT,CATSRYGTGRTEAFF
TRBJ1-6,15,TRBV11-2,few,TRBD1,TGTGCCAGCAGCTTAGGGGACAGGCAATTTTCACCCCTCCACTTT,CASSLGDRQFSPLHF
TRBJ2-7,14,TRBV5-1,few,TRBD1,TGCGCCAGCAGCTCACCGGGACAGCACTACGAGCAGTACTTC,CASSSPGQHYEQYF
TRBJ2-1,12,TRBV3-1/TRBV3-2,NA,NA,TGTGCCAGCAGCCGCAGGGTCGGTGAGCAGTTCTTC,CASSRRVGEQFF
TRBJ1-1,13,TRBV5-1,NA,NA,TGCGCCAGCAGCTCGACAGCTCACACTGAAGCTTTCTTT,CASSSTAHTEAFF
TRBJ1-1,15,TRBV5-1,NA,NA,TGCGCCAGCAGCCCAGGTAGGACTGTGAACACTGAAGCTTTCTTT,CASSPGRTVNTEAFF
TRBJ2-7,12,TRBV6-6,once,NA,TGTGCCAGCAGTTACTCTAGCTACGAGCAGTACTTC,CASSYSSYEQYF
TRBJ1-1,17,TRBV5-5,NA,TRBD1,TGTGCCAGCAGCTTGGGGGGTACACAGGGGGCGTACACTGAAGCTTTCTTT,CASSLGGTQGAYTEAFF
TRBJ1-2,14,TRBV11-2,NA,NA,TGTGCCAGCAGCGTCCGGGACATTAACTATGGCTACACCTTC,CASSVRDINYGYTF
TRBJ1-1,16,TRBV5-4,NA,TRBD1,TGTGCCAGCAGCTTGGCGGGGACAGGGAGAAGGGGTGAAGCTTTCTTT,CASSLAGTGRRGEAFF
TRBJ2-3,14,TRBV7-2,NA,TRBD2,TGTGCCAGCAGCCTAGCGGGGCCCACAGATACGCAGTATTTT,CASSLAGPTDTQYF
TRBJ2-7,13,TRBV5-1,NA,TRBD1,TGCGCCAGCAGCTACGGACAGGGCTACGAGCAGTACTTC,CASSYGQGYEQYF
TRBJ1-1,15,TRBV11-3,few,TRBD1,TGTGCCAGCAGCCGGGCGGGACAGGGGAACGCTGAAGCTTTCTTT,CASSRAGQGNAEAFF
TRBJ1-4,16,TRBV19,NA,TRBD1,TGTGCCAGTAGTATTTTATCTGTGCGGACAGGCGAAAAACTGTTTTTT,CASSILSVRTGEKLFF